A selection of T cell receptor beta chains follows, all from one sample in a study of shared clonotypes between healthy human individuals. TCRdb keeps only in-frame clones here, not all; method: immunoSEQ multiplex PCR. The data contain 1.5 million to 2.5 million clones, about 95% of them singletons. Source material: naive CD8+ T cells sorted from blood. Receptors were obtained from a man in his late teens or twenties in good health. CDR3s include the opening cysteine and the closing phenylalanine or tryptophan. The D gene is left open where the match is weak. The listing skips clone size in some rows; elsewhere it reads once, few, many or a size class.

J gene | V gene | CDR3 length | D gene | clone size | CDR3 protein | CDR3 DNA
TRBJ2-3 | TRBV7-9 | 16 | - | - | CASSSVRSGTTDTQYF | TGTGCCAGCAGCTCCGTACGATCGGGGACCACAGATACGCAGTATTTT
TRBJ2-1 | TRBV10-3 | 14 | TRBD2 | once | CAISYSGMGYEQFF | TGTGCCATCAGTTATAGCGGGATGGGGTATGAGCAGTTCTTC
TRBJ1-2 | TRBV7-9 | 15 | TRBD1 | - | CASSLPEGTGYGYTF | TGTGCCAGCAGCTTACCGGAGGGGACAGGGTATGGCTACACCTTC
TRBJ2-5 | TRBV10-1 | 15 | TRBD2 | once | CASSDGTSAQETQYF | TGCGCCAGCAGTGACGGGACTAGCGCGCAAGAGACCCAGTACTTC
TRBJ1-4 | TRBV11-1 | 13 | - | - | CASGVAAAEKLFF | TGTGCCAGCGGGGTCGCGGCGGCTGAAAAACTGTTTTTT
TRBJ2-1 | TRBV2 | 16 | TRBD2 | - | CASSEDAVAGGREQFF | TGTGCCAGCAGTGAAGACGCGGTAGCGGGGGGGCGCGAGCAGTTCTTC
TRBJ1-4 | TRBV30 | 13 | TRBD1 | - | CAYDRGSDEKLFF | TGTGCCTATGACAGGGGCTCCGATGAAAAACTGTTTTTT
TRBJ2-1 | TRBV6-5 | 12 | - | - | CASSYSGYEQFF | TGTGCCAGCAGTTACTCGGGGTATGAGCAGTTCTTC
TRBJ2-5 | TRBV5-5 | 16 | TRBD1 | - | CASSLSIAGTEETQYF | TGTGCCAGCAGCTTGTCAATCGCCGGGACAGAAGAGACCCAGTACTTC
TRBJ2-3 | TRBV7-9 | 15 | - | - | CASSLAQNSWDTQYF | TGTGCCAGCAGCTTAGCACAGAACTCCTGGGATACGCAGTATTTT
TRBJ2-5 | TRBV2 | 14 | - | - | CASSEGRVQETQYF | TGTGCCAGCAGTGAAGGGAGAGTACAGGAGACCCAGTACTTC
TRBJ2-1 | TRBV4-3 | 17 | - | - | CASSQDPASDSYNEQFF | TGCGCCAGCAGCCAAGATCCCGCGTCCGACTCCTACAATGAGCAGTTCTTC
TRBJ2-7 | TRBV4-3 | 15 | - | - | CASSQVQGGPYEQYF | TGCGCCAGCAGCCAAGTGCAGGGGGGCCCCTACGAGCAGTACTTC
TRBJ2-1 | TRBV27 | 14 | - | - | CASSLISPYNEQFF | TGTGCCAGCAGTTTAATCAGTCCCTACAATGAGCAGTTCTTC
TRBJ2-3 | TRBV30 | 13 | - | - | CAWSGGHTDTQYF | TGTGCCTGGAGCGGGGGTCACACAGATACGCAGTATTTT
TRBJ1-2 | TRBV5-6 | 13 | - | - | CASSPDGNYGYTF | TGTGCCAGCAGCCCGGACGGGAACTATGGCTACACCTTC
TRBJ2-3 | TRBV7-6 | 16 | - | - | CASSPTLEANTDTQYF | TGTGCCAGCAGCCCCACGCTGGAAGCGAACACAGATACGCAGTATTTT
TRBJ2-1 | TRBV27 | 15 | TRBD2 | - | CASKGLAGDYNEQFF | TGTGCCAGCAAAGGGCTAGCGGGAGATTACAATGAGCAGTTCTTC
TRBJ2-1 | TRBV18 | 15 | - | once | CASSPGGTPYNEQFF | TGTGCCAGCTCACCAGGGGGGACCCCCTACAATGAGCAGTTCTTC
TRBJ1-2 | TRBV27 | 16 | TRBD1 | - | CASSLWGTGGDYGYTF | TGTGCCAGCAGTTTATGGGGGACAGGGGGCGACTATGGCTACACCTTC
TRBJ2-1 | TRBV5-1 | 12 | - | - | CASSSFDNEQFF | TGCGCCAGCAGCTCTTTTGACAATGAGCAGTTCTTC
TRBJ2-5 | TRBV4-3 | 16 | TRBD2 | - | CASSQDREGVGETQYF | TGCGCCAGCAGCCAAGATCGGGAGGGAGTGGGAGAGACCCAGTACTTC
TRBJ1-6 | TRBV4-1 | 16 | TRBD1 | - | CASSQRIGTGAAPLHF | TGCGCCAGCAGCCAGAGAATCGGGACAGGGGCCGCGCCGCTCCACTTT
TRBJ2-2 | TRBV5-6 | 16 | TRBD2 | - | CASSFVAGENTGELFF | TGTGCCAGCAGCTTCGTTGCGGGGGAGAACACCGGGGAGCTGTTTTTT
TRBJ1-4 | TRBV4-3 | 15 | - | - | CASSQDRGEGEKLFF | TGCGCCAGCAGCCAAGATCGGGGGGAAGGAGAAAAACTGTTTTTT
TRBJ1-4 | TRBV27 | 16 | TRBD1 | few | CASSSPLDRADEKLFF | TGTGCCAGCAGTTCCCCTCTAGACAGGGCGGATGAAAAACTGTTTTTT
TRBJ2-7 | TRBV28 | 20 | TRBD2 | - | CASSSRGGAGPNLSGYEQYF | TGTGCCAGCAGCTCCCGGGGAGGGGCGGGACCCAACTTATCAGGCTACGAGCAGTACTTC
TRBJ1-4 | TRBV11-3 | 18 | TRBD1 | - | CAALSEGGQGASNEKLFF | TGTGCCGCACTTTCAGAGGGGGGACAGGGGGCATCTAATGAAAAACTGTTTTTT
TRBJ2-2 | TRBV5-1 | 15 | - | - | CASSAGTTNTGELFF | TGCGCCAGCAGCGCCGGGACAACGAACACCGGGGAGCTGTTTTTT